This T cell receptor beta chain appears in the sequencing data of a study of shared clonotypes between healthy human individuals. Sequenced by immunoSEQ multiplex PCR; TCRdb stores in-frame clones only, minus some. The profile shows 2.3 million or so clones, roughly 93% of them singletons. V shed 0 bases and J 8 bases; nucleotides not matched to a gene: 7. The CDR3 is 15 residues long. Germline V gene sequence: CDR1 SGHRS, CDR2 YFSETQ. The chain joins TRBV5-1 to TRBJ2-1, with 8 bases lining up with TRBD2. The clonotype comes from a young man in good health. Some clones in this sample may be carry-over from other donors' samples. Sequences were obtained from naive CD4+ T cells from PBMCs. Subset defined: CD45RA+ positively selected. The CDR3 sequence is CASSLDSGGRDEQFF. The CDR3, as DNA: TGCGCCAGCAGCTTGGACAGCGGGGGCCGGGATGAGCAGTTCTTC.